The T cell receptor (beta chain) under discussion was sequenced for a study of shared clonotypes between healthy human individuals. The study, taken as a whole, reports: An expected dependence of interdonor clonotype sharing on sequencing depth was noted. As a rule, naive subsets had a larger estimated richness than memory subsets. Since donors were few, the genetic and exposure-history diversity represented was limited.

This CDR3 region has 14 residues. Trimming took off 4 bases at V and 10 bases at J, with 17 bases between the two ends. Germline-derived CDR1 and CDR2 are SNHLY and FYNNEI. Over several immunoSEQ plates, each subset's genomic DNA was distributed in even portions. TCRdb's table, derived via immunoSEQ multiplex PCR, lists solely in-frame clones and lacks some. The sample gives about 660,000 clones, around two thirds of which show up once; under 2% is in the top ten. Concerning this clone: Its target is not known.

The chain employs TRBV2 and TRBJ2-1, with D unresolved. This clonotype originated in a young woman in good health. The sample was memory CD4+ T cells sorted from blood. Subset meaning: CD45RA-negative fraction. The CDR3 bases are TGTGCCAGCAGTGGAATCAGAAAAGGAGCCGAGCAGTTCTTC. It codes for CASSGIRKGAEQFF. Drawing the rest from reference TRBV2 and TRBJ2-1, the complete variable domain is EPEVTQTPSHQVTQMGQEVILRCVPISNHLYFYWYRQILGQKVEFLVSFYNNEISEKSEIFDDQFSVERPDGSNFTLKIRSTKLEDSAMYFCASSGIRKGAEQFFGPGTRLTVL.